This T cell receptor (beta chain) was profiled in a study of blood T cell repertoires in COVID-19. The overall study: Samples taken during acute and convalescent COVID-19 were collected in the United States, Italy and Spain. In each case, the material was cDNA or gDNA derived from T cells, B-cell-depleted T cells, or PBMCs.

Per the original data handling: From reference gene primer amplification, estimates of nucleated cell counts were derived. The repertoire was sequenced with immunoSEQ multiplex PCR; TCRdb's copy has only in-frame clones and lacks some. That table furnishes V, J and clone size, whereas the DNA furnished D and trimming. This repertoire shows about 82,000 clones, about 73% found once; its top ten account for roughly a third. The germline CDR1 and CDR2 sequences are SGHAT and FQDESV (reference sequence). CDR3 length: 14 amino acids. V was pared by 5 bases and J by 5 bases, with 9 bases of the junction left unmatched. Seattle-derived patients entered the study during active infection and were followed longitudinally.

The clonotype was recovered from a man aged 55-75 years with COVID-19, enrolled during active disease. The sequencing sample was made of peripheral blood. The rearrangement joins TRBV11-1 to TRBJ2-7, with 7 bases aligning to TRBD1. Here the CDR3 DNA reads TGTGCCAGCAGCCCGACAGGGAACAGGCACGAGCAGTACTTC. Protein: CASSPTGNRHEQYF.